Listed below are T cell receptor beta chains from one sample, sequenced in a study of cytomegalovirus exposure and HLA in healthy donors. TCRdb keeps only in-frame clones here, not all; method: immunoSEQ multiplex PCR. The table for this sample gives 130,000 or so clones. Sequencing was carried out using PBMCs. Receptors were obtained from a woman between 35 and 50 years old in good health and CMV-seropositive. Each CDR3 is given with its conserved first and last residue. Each record gives: J gene, clone size, D gene, V gene, CDR3 DNA, CDR3 protein. The D gene is left open where the match is weak. Clone sizes are given selectively: once, few, many, or a class where the clone is expanded.

J gene: TRBJ1-3
clone size: .
D gene: .
V gene: TRBV7-9
CDR3 DNA: TGTGCCAGCAGCGCGATTCAGGGCGCCCCTGGAAACACCATATATTTT
CDR3 protein: CASSAIQGAPGNTIYF

J gene: TRBJ1-1
clone size: .
D gene: TRBD1
V gene: TRBV19
CDR3 DNA: TGTGCCAGTAGTATAGGACAGGGGGCTGAGCGAGCTTTCTTT
CDR3 protein: CASSIGQGAERAFF

J gene: TRBJ2-5
clone size: .
D gene: TRBD1
V gene: TRBV7-9
CDR3 DNA: TGTGCCAGCAGCTTAATTGACGGGACAGGGGAAGAGACCCAGTACTTC
CDR3 protein: CASSLIDGTGEETQYF

J gene: TRBJ2-7
clone size: .
D gene: TRBD2
V gene: TRBV13
CDR3 DNA: TGTGCCAGCACCCATAGCGGGGTTTCCTACGAGCAGTACTTC
CDR3 protein: CASTHSGVSYEQYF

J gene: TRBJ2-2
clone size: .
D gene: .
V gene: TRBV4-1
CDR3 DNA: TGCGCCAGCACGGGTACCGGGACTCGTAATCCCGGGGAGCTGTTTTTT
CDR3 protein: CASTGTGTRNPGELFF

J gene: TRBJ2-1
clone size: .
D gene: .
V gene: TRBV5-4
CDR3 DNA: TGTGCCAGCAGCTTGGGGGACATCTTCAATGAGCAGTTCTTC
CDR3 protein: CASSLGDIFNEQFF

J gene: TRBJ1-6
clone size: .
D gene: .
V gene: TRBV5-5
CDR3 DNA: TGTGCCAGCAGCTTGACGGAGTCTTCACCCCTCCACTTT
CDR3 protein: CASSLTESSPLHF

J gene: TRBJ1-1
clone size: .
D gene: .
V gene: TRBV28
CDR3 DNA: TGTGCCAGCCAACCAATCGGGGGGCGTTGGACTGAAGCTTTCTTT
CDR3 protein: CASQPIGGRWTEAFF

J gene: TRBJ2-5
clone size: .
D gene: TRBD2
V gene: TRBV11-2
CDR3 DNA: TGTGCCAGCAGCCACGGGACTAGCGGGAGCAGGGAGACCCAGTACTTC
CDR3 protein: CASSHGTSGSRETQYF

J gene: TRBJ2-1
clone size: .
D gene: TRBD2
V gene: TRBV5-6
CDR3 DNA: TGTGCCAGCAGCCTATTGTTGTGGGGGGGAGGAGGTGGGCAGTTCTTC
CDR3 protein: CASSLLLWGGGGGQFF

J gene: TRBJ2-3
clone size: .
D gene: TRBD1
V gene: TRBV19
CDR3 DNA: TGTGCCAGTAGTATTCCGGGACAGGGGTCAGATACGCAGTATTTT
CDR3 protein: CASSIPGQGSDTQYF

J gene: TRBJ2-3
clone size: .
D gene: .
V gene: TRBV2
CDR3 DNA: TGTGCCAGCAGTGAATACTCAGGAGATACGCAGTATTTT
CDR3 protein: CASSEYSGDTQYF

J gene: TRBJ2-7
clone size: .
D gene: .
V gene: TRBV5-5
CDR3 DNA: TGTGCCAGCAGCTTGTGGATCACGGGCTCCTACGAGCAGTACTTC
CDR3 protein: CASSLWITGSYEQYF

J gene: TRBJ1-4
clone size: .
D gene: .
V gene: TRBV21-1
CDR3 DNA: TGTGCCAGCAGCAAAGGGGACAGGATTAGGACATTT
CDR3 protein: CASSKGDRIRTF

J gene: TRBJ2-4
clone size: .
D gene: .
V gene: TRBV4-2
CDR3 DNA: TGTGCCAGCAGCCAAGACGAACTAGCCAAAAACATTCAGTACTTC
CDR3 protein: CASSQDELAKNIQYF

J gene: TRBJ2-7
clone size: .
D gene: TRBD2
V gene: TRBV4-3
CDR3 DNA: TGCGCCAGCAGCCAAGATCGGGACTACTCCTACGAGCAGTACTTC
CDR3 protein: CASSQDRDYSYEQYF

J gene: TRBJ2-1
clone size: .
D gene: TRBD1
V gene: TRBV11-3
CDR3 DNA: TGTGCCAGCAGCTTAGTGGGACAGTCTTCCTACAATGAGCAGTTCTTC
CDR3 protein: CASSLVGQSSYNEQFF

J gene: TRBJ2-7
clone size: .
D gene: .
V gene: TRBV6-5
CDR3 DNA: TGTGCCAGCAGTTACTCCGGGATTATCTCCTACGAGCAGTACTTC
CDR3 protein: CASSYSGIISYEQYF

J gene: TRBJ1-5
clone size: .
D gene: .
V gene: TRBV13
CDR3 DNA: TGTGCCAGCAGCTTATCGTCGAGTAATCAGCCCCAGCATTTT
CDR3 protein: CASSLSSSNQPQHF

J gene: TRBJ2-1
clone size: .
D gene: .
V gene: TRBV27
CDR3 DNA: TGTGCCAGCAGTTGGTCGGGTGAGCAGTTCTTC
CDR3 protein: CASSWSGEQFF

J gene: TRBJ1-2
clone size: .
D gene: TRBD1
V gene: TRBV27
CDR3 DNA: TGTGCCAGCAGTCCAGGGGGCTATGGCTACACCTTC
CDR3 protein: CASSPGGYGYTF

J gene: TRBJ2-3
clone size: .
D gene: .
V gene: TRBV7-3
CDR3 DNA: TGTGCCAGCAGCAAGACTACATATACGCAGTATTTT
CDR3 protein: CASSKTTYTQYF

J gene: TRBJ2-2
clone size: .
D gene: TRBD2
V gene: TRBV25-1
CDR3 DNA: TGTGCCAGCAGTGCTAGCGGGAGATACACCGGGGAGCTGTTTTTT
CDR3 protein: CASSASGRYTGELFF

J gene: TRBJ2-7
clone size: .
D gene: .
V gene: TRBV10-3
CDR3 DNA: TGTGCCATCAACCTACAGGGACGGACCTACGAGCAGTACTTC
CDR3 protein: CAINLQGRTYEQYF

J gene: TRBJ1-5
clone size: .
D gene: .
V gene: TRBV6-6
CDR3 DNA: TGTGCCAGCACCATACCGGGACAGCCCCAGCATTTT
CDR3 protein: CASTIPGQPQHF

J gene: TRBJ1-4
clone size: .
D gene: .
V gene: TRBV7-8
CDR3 DNA: TGTGCCAGCAGCTTGGGAGGAACTAATGAAAAACTGTTTTTT
CDR3 protein: CASSLGGTNEKLFF

J gene: TRBJ1-3
clone size: .
D gene: TRBD1
V gene: TRBV7-2
CDR3 DNA: TGTGCCAGCAGCAGGGACAGTTCTGGAAACACCATATATTTT
CDR3 protein: CASSRDSSGNTIYF

J gene: TRBJ1-2
clone size: .
D gene: .
V gene: TRBV7-2
CDR3 DNA: TGTGCCAGCAGCCAGGCGGGGGTAGGCGGCTACACCTTC
CDR3 protein: CASSQAGVGGYTF

J gene: TRBJ2-2
clone size: .
D gene: TRBD2
V gene: TRBV4-3
CDR3 DNA: TGCGCCAGCAGCCAAGATGCGGGAGCGAACACCGGGGAGCTGTTTTTT
CDR3 protein: CASSQDAGANTGELFF

J gene: TRBJ2-2
clone size: .
D gene: TRBD1
V gene: TRBV15
CDR3 DNA: TGTGCCACCAGTACAGGGGCGGGCGGGGAGCTGTTTTTT
CDR3 protein: CATSTGAGGELFF

J gene: TRBJ2-2
clone size: .
D gene: TRBD2
V gene: TRBV14
CDR3 DNA: TGTGCCAGCAGCCAGGGGACTACAAACACCGGGGAGCTGTTTTTT
CDR3 protein: CASSQGTTNTGELFF

J gene: TRBJ2-2
clone size: .
D gene: TRBD2
V gene: TRBV28
CDR3 DNA: TGTGCCAGCAGTATCCCGTCGGGGGGGCACACCGGGGAGCTGTTTTTT
CDR3 protein: CASSIPSGGHTGELFF

J gene: TRBJ1-5
clone size: .
D gene: .
V gene: TRBV7-2
CDR3 DNA: TGTGCCAGCAGCTTAGCGGAGAACCAGCCCCAGCATTTT
CDR3 protein: CASSLAENQPQHF

J gene: TRBJ1-1
clone size: .
D gene: TRBD1
V gene: TRBV2
CDR3 DNA: TGTGCCAGCAGTACCGGGACAGGGGGCTCATGGACTGAAGCTTTCTTT
CDR3 protein: CASSTGTGGSWTEAFF

J gene: TRBJ2-1
clone size: .
D gene: .
V gene: TRBV5-4
CDR3 DNA: TGTGCCAGCAGCTTGTTGCGGGGCTCCTACAATGAGCAGTTCTTC
CDR3 protein: CASSLLRGSYNEQFF

J gene: TRBJ1-3
clone size: medium-sized
D gene: .
V gene: TRBV4-2
CDR3 DNA: TGTGCCAGCAGCCAAGATTGGGCAGGAGGGCTAGGAGGAAACACCATATATTTT
CDR3 protein: CASSQDWAGGLGGNTIYF

J gene: TRBJ1-2
clone size: .
D gene: .
V gene: TRBV28
CDR3 DNA: TGTGCCAGCAGTTCGGACAGAAATGGCTACACCTTC
CDR3 protein: CASSSDRNGYTF

J gene: TRBJ2-1
clone size: .
D gene: TRBD1
V gene: TRBV7-2
CDR3 DNA: TGTGCCAGCAGCTTAGTCCCGAAGGGGGCTTACAATGAGCAGTTCTTC
CDR3 protein: CASSLVPKGAYNEQFF

J gene: TRBJ2-3
clone size: .
D gene: TRBD2
V gene: TRBV2
CDR3 DNA: TGTGCCAGCCTAGCGGGACCTAATACGCAGTATTTT
CDR3 protein: CASLAGPNTQYF

J gene: TRBJ2-3
clone size: .
D gene: TRBD1
V gene: TRBV15
CDR3 DNA: TGTGCCACCAGTACAGGGGGGACTAGCACAGATACGCAGTATTTT
CDR3 protein: CATSTGGTSTDTQYF

J gene: TRBJ2-3
clone size: .
D gene: TRBD2
V gene: TRBV5-1
CDR3 DNA: TGCGCCAGCAGAGATCTTAGACTAGCGGGAGGGGGAACGCAGTATTTT
CDR3 protein: CASRDLRLAGGGTQYF

J gene: TRBJ1-1
clone size: .
D gene: .
V gene: TRBV18
CDR3 DNA: TGTGCCAGCTCACCCAGGGTGGAGGGAGGGACTGAAGCTTTCTTT
CDR3 protein: CASSPRVEGGTEAFF

J gene: TRBJ2-4
clone size: .
D gene: .
V gene: TRBV4-3
CDR3 DNA: TGCGCCAGCAGCCTTCGAGGGGTCGGGGGGCTACTGGCCAAAAACATTCAGTACTTC
CDR3 protein: CASSLRGVGGLLAKNIQYF